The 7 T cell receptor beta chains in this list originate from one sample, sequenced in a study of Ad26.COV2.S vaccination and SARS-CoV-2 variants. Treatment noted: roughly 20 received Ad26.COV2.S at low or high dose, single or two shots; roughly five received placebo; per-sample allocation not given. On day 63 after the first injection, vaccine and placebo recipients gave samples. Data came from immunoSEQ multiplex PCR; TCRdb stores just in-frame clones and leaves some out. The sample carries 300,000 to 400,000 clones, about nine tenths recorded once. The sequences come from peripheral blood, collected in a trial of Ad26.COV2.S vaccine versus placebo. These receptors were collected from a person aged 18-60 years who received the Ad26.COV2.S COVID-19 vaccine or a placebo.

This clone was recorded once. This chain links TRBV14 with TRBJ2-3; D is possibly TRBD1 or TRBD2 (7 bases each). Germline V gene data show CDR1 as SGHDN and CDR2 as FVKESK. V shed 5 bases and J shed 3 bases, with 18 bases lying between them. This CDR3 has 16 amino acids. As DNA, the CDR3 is TGTGCCAGCAGCTTTATCCAGGGGGGGCGTACAGATACGCAGTATTTT. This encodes CASSFIQGGRTDTQYF.

The CDR3 here is CASSQTHHWDGDTQYF. CDR3 nucleotides: TGCGCCAGCAGCCAGACCCACCACTGGGATGGAGATACGCAGTATTTT. The chain employs TRBV4-3 and TRBJ2-3; D gene ambiguous. This CDR3 is 16 amino acids long. Germline-derived CDR1 and CDR2 are LGHNA and YSLEER. Trimming cost V 3 bases and J 5 bases, with 18 bases left between them.

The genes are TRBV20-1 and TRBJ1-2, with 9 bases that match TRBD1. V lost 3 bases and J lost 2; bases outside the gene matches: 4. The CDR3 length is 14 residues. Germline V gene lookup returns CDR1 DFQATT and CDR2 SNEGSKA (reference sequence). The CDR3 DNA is TGCAGTGCTAGTGAGACAGGGGGGAACTATGGCTACACCTTC. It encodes CSASETGGNYGYTF.

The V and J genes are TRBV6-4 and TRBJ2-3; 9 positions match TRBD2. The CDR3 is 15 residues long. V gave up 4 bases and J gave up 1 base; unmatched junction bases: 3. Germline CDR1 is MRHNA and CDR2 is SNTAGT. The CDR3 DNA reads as TGTGCCAGCAGTGCCTCTAGCGGGGGCACAGATACGCAGTATTTT. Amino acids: CASSASSGGTDTQYF.

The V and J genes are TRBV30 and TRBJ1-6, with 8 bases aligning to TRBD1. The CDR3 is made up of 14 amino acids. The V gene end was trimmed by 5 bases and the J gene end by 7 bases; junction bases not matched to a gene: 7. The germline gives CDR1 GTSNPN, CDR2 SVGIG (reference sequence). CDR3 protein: CAWSGTGANSPLHF. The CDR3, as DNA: TGTGCCTGGTCGGGGACAGGCGCAAATTCACCCCTCCACTTT.

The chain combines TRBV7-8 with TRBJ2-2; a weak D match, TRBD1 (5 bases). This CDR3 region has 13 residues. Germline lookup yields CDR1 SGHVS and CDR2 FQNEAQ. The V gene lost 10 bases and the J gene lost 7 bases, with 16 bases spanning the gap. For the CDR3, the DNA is TGTGCCACCAGAAGGCAGGGCGTCGGGGAGCTGTTTTTT. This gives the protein CATRRQGVGELFF.

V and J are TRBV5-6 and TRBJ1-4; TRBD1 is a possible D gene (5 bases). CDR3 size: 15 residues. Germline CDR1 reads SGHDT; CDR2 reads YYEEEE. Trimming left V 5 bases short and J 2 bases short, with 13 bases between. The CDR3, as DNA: TGTGCCAGCAGGGATCAGGCAGGGACTAATGAAAAACTGTTTTTT. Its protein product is CASRDQAGTNEKLFF.